The 32 T cell receptor beta chains in this list originate from one sample, sequenced in a study of control samples from healthy donors and cancer patients. Repertoires were generated with immunoSEQ multiplex PCR, while TCRdb's copy carries only in-frame clones and drops some. The sample consists of over 150,000 clones, 90% to 95% of them appearing once. Sample: blood. The receptors shown here come from a man between 40 and 49 years old in good health.

The V call is TRBV7-9, the J call TRBJ1-4, with 8 bases aligning to TRBD1. This CDR3 spans 15 amino acids. Germline lookup yields CDR1 SEHNR and CDR2 FQNEAQ (reference sequence). Trimming removed 1 base from V and 6 bases from J; junction bases left unmatched: 4. The CDR3 coding sequence is TGTGCCAGCAGCTTAGAGCCAGGGGGCGATGAAAAACTGTTTTTT. It translates to CASSLEPGGDEKLFF.

The genes are TRBV6-6 and TRBJ1-6; D gene ambiguous. Germline V lookup: CDR1 MNHNY, CDR2 SVGAGI (reference sequence). V was clipped by 2 bases and J by 3 bases, with 11 bases between them. The CDR3 has 16 residues. This chain's CDR3 is CASSYGGSDYNSPLHF. The CDR3 region has the DNA TGTGCCAGCAGTTACGGCGGGTCGGACTATAATTCACCCCTCCACTTT.

This chain joins TRBV5-6 and TRBJ1-6; D gene unclear. CDR1 and CDR2 (germline): SGHDT, YYEEEE. V lost 0 bases and J 0 bases, leaving 7 bases between the germline ends. The CDR3 consists of 16 residues. CDR3 sequence: CASSLAVSSYNSPLHF. The CDR3 DNA reads as TGTGCCAGCAGCTTGGCCGTGAGCTCCTATAATTCACCCCTCCACTTT.

The chain's CDR3 is CASSLTGSASYTF. The CDR3 region has the DNA TGTGCCAGCAGTTTGACCGGGTCAGCAAGCTACACCTTC. The chain carries TRBV6-6 and TRBJ1-2, with D unclear. This CDR3 comprises 13 residues. Germline V gene lookup returns CDR1 MNHNY and CDR2 SVGAGI (reference sequence). V was pared by 4 bases and J by 9 bases, with 15 bases between.

The chain combines TRBV19 with TRBJ2-7; 7 bases map to TRBD1. The germline CDR1 and CDR2 sequences are LNHDA and SQIVND (reference sequence). V trimming: 4 bases; J trimming: 4 bases; junction bases outside the gene matches: 4. The CDR3 is 13 amino acids. The CDR3 DNA is TGTGCCAGTAGTACCGACAGGGTTTACGAGCAGTACTTC. Protein product: CASSTDRVYEQYF.

The genes are TRBV18 and TRBJ2-1; unclear D gene. CDR1 is KGHSH, CDR2 LQKENI, per germline. V lost 6 bases to trimming and J lost 7 bases, with 16 bases between them. The CDR3 runs to 14 residues. In DNA form, the CDR3 reads TGTGCCAGCTCCCCAGACATGGGTGGGAATGAGCAGTTCTTC. It yields the protein CASSPDMGGNEQFF. Variable domain in full (rest from reference TRBV18 and TRBJ2-1): NAGVMQNPRHLVRRRGQEARLRCSPMKGHSHVYWYRQLPEEGLKFMVYLQKENIIDESGMPKERFSAEFPKEGPSILRIQQVVRGDSAAYFCASSPDMGGNEQFFGPGTRLTVL.

This clone appeared once. The chain has TRBV6-2 or TRBV6-3 and TRBJ1-1, with TRBD1 identical over 10 bases. The ends lost 5 bases at V and 1 base at J; junction bases unmatched: 7. The CDR3 loop spans 16 amino acids. Germline-derived CDR1 and CDR2 are MNHEY and SVGEGT. The CDR3 protein is CASSRRTGGQNTEAFF. The CDR3 bases are TGTGCCAGCAGTAGACGGACAGGGGGACAGAACACTGAAGCTTTCTTT.

This chain links TRBV4-1 with TRBJ2-6; tentatively, D is TRBD2 (6 bases). This CDR3 is 17 amino acids long. Germline loops: CDR1 MGHRA, CDR2 YSYEKL. V lost 4 bases and J lost 4, with 17 bases in between. DNA for the CDR3: TGCGCCAGCAGCCCCGCGGGGCAATCGAGGGGGGCCAACGTCCTGACTTTC. This translates into CASSPAGQSRGANVLTF.

The chain uses TRBV27 and TRBJ2-7; D perhaps matches TRBD1 (5 bases). Germline lookup yields CDR1 MNHEY and CDR2 SMNVEV (reference sequence). Trimming took 4 bases from V and 2 from J, leaving 12 bases between them. The CDR3 loop spans 14 amino acids. The chain's CDR3 is CASSSKGPPYEQYF. The CDR3 coding sequence is TGTGCCAGCAGTTCCAAGGGGCCCCCCTACGAGCAGTACTTC.

For this clone: Compared with germline, one end of the junction differs, possibly owing to a read error. The V call is TRBV20-1, the J call TRBJ2-3; D perhaps matches TRBD1 (5 bases). Germline lookup yields CDR1 DFQATT and CDR2 SNEGSKA (reference sequence). The CDR3 totals 8 residues. The CDR3 DNA reads TGCAGTGCTAGTCTTGGGGCTTTT. Translating gives CSASLGAF.

J is TRBJ1-1 and V is TRBV4-1; maybe TRBD1 (6 bases). This CDR3 contains 15 residues. V was shortened by 3 bases and J by 6 bases, with 17 bases between the two germline ends. From germline, CDR1 is MGHRA and CDR2 YSYEKL. The CDR3, as DNA: TGCGCCAGCAGCCACCTAGGTGGGGGGGCCGCTGAAGCTTTCTTT. It is translated as CASSHLGGGAAEAFF.

The chain is built from TRBV11-2 and TRBJ1-3; 9 bases agree with TRBD1. V lost 5 bases and J lost 4; bases outside the gene matches: 12. The CDR3 is made up of 17 amino acids. Germline loops: CDR1 SGHAT, CDR2 FQNNGV. Here the CDR3 DNA reads TGTGCCAGCAGCCCACGATACGGACAGGGGCGGGGAAACACCATATATTTT. Encoded protein: CASSPRYGQGRGNTIYF.

J is TRBJ2-3 and V is TRBV5-1, with D hard to call. CDR1 SGHRS and CDR2 YFSETQ come from the germline V gene. V shed 0 bases and J shed 0 bases, with 11 bases lying between them. The CDR3 runs to 16 residues. The CDR3 sequence is CASSLGALPSTDTQYF. CDR3 nucleotides: TGCGCCAGCAGCTTGGGGGCACTTCCCAGCACAGATACGCAGTATTTT.

The chain couples TRBV28 to TRBJ1-1, with D maybe TRBD1 (6 bases). The CDR3 length is 14 residues. CDR1 is MDHEN, CDR2 SYDVKM, per germline. V dropped 2 bases and J dropped 5 bases, with 12 bases sitting between them. CDR3: CASSLGGGGTEAFF. The CDR3 nucleotides are TGTGCCAGCAGTTTAGGGGGGGGCGGGACTGAAGCTTTCTTT.

The CDR3 reads CASSLINRVQGYTF. The DNA for the CDR3 is TGTGCCAGCAGCTTGATCAACAGGGTACAAGGCTACACCTTC. This chain links TRBV5-4 with TRBJ1-2, with D possibly TRBD1 on 6 matching bases. This CDR3 is 14 amino acids long. The V end was cut by 1 base, the J end by 8 bases, with 15 bases between. From germline, CDR1 is SGHNT and CDR2 YYREEE (reference sequence).

The V and J genes are TRBV2 and TRBJ1-5; tentatively, D is TRBD1 (6 bases). CDR1 and CDR2 from the germline V gene are SNHLY and FYNNEI. This CDR3 is built from 15 residues. The germline V and J ends were trimmed by 6 bases and 9 bases, with 21 bases remaining between them. The CDR3 coding sequence is TGTGCCAGCAGATTACAGACAGGCGAGAGGGGGCCCCAGCATTTT. Translating gives CASRLQTGERGPQHF.

The genes are TRBV6-4 and TRBJ2-1, with D maybe TRBD2 (5 bases). CDR1 is MRHNA, CDR2 SNTAGT, per germline. The CDR3 is 15 residues long. V was pared by 6 bases and J by 7 bases, with 19 bases between. CDR3 sequence: CASREDWQLKNEQFF. CDR3 DNA sequence: TGTGCCAGCAGGGAGGACTGGCAACTGAAGAATGAGCAGTTCTTC.

The chain is built from TRBV29-1 and TRBJ1-1; D not resolved. The CDR3 covers 13 residues. CDR1 is SQVTM, CDR2 ANQGSEA, per germline. Between the trimmed V and J ends, which lost 4 bases and 4 bases, there was a span of 13 bases. DNA for the CDR3: TGCAGCGTTGTAGAGGGCTGGGGCACTGAAGCTTTCTTT. Translation gives CSVVEGWGTEAFF.

The chain joins TRBV28 to TRBJ1-2; no clear D. V lost 7 bases to trimming and J lost 2 bases, with 5 bases between them. This CDR3 region has 11 residues. CDR1 is MDHEN, CDR2 SYDVKM, per germline. The CDR3 DNA sequence: TGTGCCAGCACCAAGAACTATGGCTACACCTTC. Its protein is CASTKNYGYTF.

The rearrangement links TRBV12-5 to TRBJ1-2; 7 bases map to TRBD1. Germline loops: CDR1 LGHNT, CDR2 FRNRAP. V lost 0 bases to trimming and J lost 2 bases; unmatched junction nucleotides: 9. The CDR3 loop spans 17 amino acids. CDR3 region: CASGLVVGTETNYGYTF. In DNA, the CDR3 is TGTGCTAGTGGTTTGGTAGTCGGGACAGAGACAAACTATGGCTACACCTTC.

This sequence joins TRBV19 and TRBJ2-7; tentatively, D is TRBD1 (6 bases). This CDR3 has 13 residues. Trimming cost V 4 bases and J 3 bases, with 10 bases left between them. CDR1 LNHDA and CDR2 SQIVND come from the germline V gene (reference sequence). In nucleotides, the CDR3 is TGTGCCAGTAGTACTGGGACACTCTACGAGCAGTACTTC. Translating it yields CASSTGTLYEQYF. Variable domain in full (rest from reference TRBV19 and TRBJ2-7): DGGITQSPKYLFRKEGQNVTLSCEQNLNHDAMYWYRQDPGQGLRLIYYSQIVNDFQKGDIAEGYSVSREKKESFPLTVTSAQKNPTAFYLCASSTGTLYEQYFGPGTRLTVT.

The rearrangement joins TRBV12-3 or TRBV12-4 to TRBJ2-1; D ambiguous. The V gene lost 3 bases and the J gene lost 6 bases, with 6 bases spanning the gap. The CDR3 spans 12 residues. CDR3 nucleotide sequence: TGTGCCAGCAGTTTGGTCCGCAATGAGCAGTTCTTC. Protein sequence: CASSLVRNEQFF.

The chain carries TRBV7-6 and TRBJ2-7; 8 positions match TRBD1. The CDR3 runs to 15 residues. J lost 5 bases, V lost 1 base, and 7 bases had no gene match. Germline CDR1 SGHVS, CDR2 FNYEAQ. The CDR3: CASSLGTGIMNEQYF. The CDR3 nucleotides are TGTGCCAGCAGCTTAGGGACAGGGATAATGAACGAGCAGTACTTC.

This clone was seen once. The chain uses TRBV6-5 and TRBJ1-2, with no clear D. V was shortened by 6 bases and J by 0 bases, with 14 bases between the two germline ends. The CDR3 is 15 amino acids. Germline CDR1 is MNHEY and CDR2 is SVGAGI. The CDR3 DNA reads as TGTGCCAGCAGCCCCGACGGCAGATCTAACTATGGCTACACCTTC. Translation gives CASSPDGRSNYGYTF.

Concerning this clone: This CDR3 is also generated by other DNA sequences in the sample. The chain has TRBV12-3 or TRBV12-4 and TRBJ1-1; possible D gene TRBD1, 6 bases. Trimming stripped 3 bases from V and 3 bases from J, with 8 bases between. This CDR3 contains 13 residues. The CDR3 bases are TGTGCCAGCAGTTTGTACAGGGACACTGAAGCTTTCTTT. Residues: CASSLYRDTEAFF.

The V call is TRBV2, the J call TRBJ1-4; a possible D gene is TRBD1 (6 bases). Germline CDR1 SNHLY, CDR2 FYNNEI. This CDR3 comprises 11 residues. V was shortened by 9 bases and J by 8 bases, with 10 bases between the two germline ends. Written as DNA, the CDR3 is TGTGCCAGGAGAAGGGGGGAAAAACTGTTTTTT. Translation gives CARRRGEKLFF.

The chain is built from TRBV18 and TRBJ1-6; 7 bases match TRBD1. J was trimmed by 10 bases and V by 3 bases; bases with no gene match: 9. The CDR3 is made up of 15 amino acids. CDR1 is KGHSH and CDR2 is LQKENI in the germline V gene. The CDR3 reads CASSPVAQGQSPLHF. CDR3 sequence (DNA): TGTGCCAGCTCACCCGTTGCGCAGGGACAGTCACCCCTCCACTTT.

This clone showed up just once. The same CDR3 also results from other DNA sequences found in this sample. The J gene is TRBJ1-2, the V gene TRBV25-1, with D possibly TRBD1 on 5 matching bases. CDR1 and CDR2 (germline): MGHDK, SYGVNS. The length of the CDR3 is 13 residues. Trimming left V 6 bases short and J 2 bases short, with 10 bases between. The CDR3 nucleotides are TGTGCCAGCAGCCGCGGGACCAACTATGGCTACACCTTC. The encoded protein is CASSRGTNYGYTF.

V usage is TRBV28 and J usage is TRBJ1-4; TRBD1 agrees at 7 bases. V was pared by 5 bases and J by 11 bases, with 14 bases of the junction left unmatched. In germline, CDR1 is MDHEN, CDR2 SYDVKM. This CDR3 is 15 amino acids long. The CDR3 DNA follows: TGTGCCAGCAGTGCAACAGGGGCAGAACGGGGCAAACTGTTTTTT. Amino acid sequence: CASSATGAERGKLFF.

This chain joins TRBV28 and TRBJ2-3; 10 nucleotides line up with TRBD2. V was clipped by 5 bases and J by 2 bases; unmatched bases: 13. CDR1 and CDR2 from the germline V gene are MDHEN and SYDVKM. CDR3 length: 18 amino acids. As DNA, the CDR3 is TGTGCCAGCAGTCCCGGTACGATCAGCGGGGGGGCCACAGATACGCAGTATTTT. Translating gives CASSPGTISGGATDTQYF.

The CDR3 sequence: CSASPSHSNQPQHF. The DNA for the CDR3 is TGCAGTGCTAGTCCCAGCCATAGCAATCAGCCCCAGCATTTT. The chain employs TRBV20-1 and TRBJ1-5; D gene unclear. Trimming took 3 bases from V and 0 from J, leaving 9 bases between them. CDR3 length: 14 residues. The germline CDR1 and CDR2 sequences are DFQATT and SNEGSKA (reference sequence).

J is TRBJ1-5 and V is TRBV28, with D unclear. Trimming shortened V by 3 bases and J by 2 bases, and 11 bases separated the two germline ends. CDR3 length equals 15 residues. CDR1 is MDHEN, CDR2 SYDVKM, per germline. The CDR3 region has the DNA TGTGCCAGCAGTTTGGGCGGTGGTGGCAATCAGCCCCAGCATTTT. Translated: CASSLGGGGNQPQHF.